What follows is one T cell receptor (beta chain) and its context. Its antigen is still unknown. This specimen comes from a study of T cells in Graves' hyperthyroidism and ophthalmopathy. The CDR3 is 15 residues long. Germline-derived CDR1 and CDR2 are SGHVS and FNYEAQ. Trimming at V came to 4 bases and at J to 3 bases, leaving 4 bases not matched to a gene. TCR beta CDR3 regions were amplified from RNA. During a first-round RT-PCR of the TCR CDR3, the HTBI primer set was used. TCRdb fed the multiplex PCR reads into MiXCR, producing one record per CDR3 protein. The table shows about 460,000 distinct CDR3 sequences, with approximately 22% occurring only once. Whole-study findings and limits: Ophthalmopathy was model-predicted a median about 6.9 months pre-onset.

V and J are TRBV7-6 and TRBJ2-7; 12 nucleotides line up with TRBD2. The specimen was blood. The sequence derives from a woman in her seventies with Graves' ophthalmopathy. CDR3 residues: CASSYGLAGRYEQYF. The CDR3 region has the DNA TGTGCCAGCAGCTACGGACTAGCGGGACGCTACGAGCAGTACTTC. Full variable domain (outside the CDR3, taken from reference TRBV7-6 and TRBJ2-7): GAGVSQSPRYKVTKRGQDVALRCDPISGHVSLYWYRQALGQGPEFLTYFNYEAQQDKSGLPNDRFSAERPEGSISTLTIQRTEQRDSAMYRCASSYGLAGRYEQYFGPGTRLTVT.